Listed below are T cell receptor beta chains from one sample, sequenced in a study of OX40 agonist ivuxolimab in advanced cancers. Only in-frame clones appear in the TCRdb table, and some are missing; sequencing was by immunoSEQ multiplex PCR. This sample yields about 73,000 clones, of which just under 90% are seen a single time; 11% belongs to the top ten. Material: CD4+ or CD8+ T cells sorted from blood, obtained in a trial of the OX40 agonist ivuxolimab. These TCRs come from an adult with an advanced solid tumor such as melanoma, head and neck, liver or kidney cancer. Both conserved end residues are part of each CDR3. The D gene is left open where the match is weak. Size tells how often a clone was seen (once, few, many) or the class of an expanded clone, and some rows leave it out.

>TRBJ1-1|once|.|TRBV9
CASSEPRQGKTEAFF
TGTGCCAGCAGCGAGCCACGGCAGGGGAAAACTGAAGCTTTCTTT
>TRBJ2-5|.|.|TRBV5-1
CASSFPRTRLEETQYF
TGCGCCAGCAGCTTCCCCCGGACACGATTAGAAGAGACCCAGTACTTC
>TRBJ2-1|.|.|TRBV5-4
CASRSPRGAYNEQFF
TGTGCCAGCAGATCCCCCCGGGGGGCTTACAATGAGCAGTTCTTC
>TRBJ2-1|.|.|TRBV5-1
CASSLVSYNEQFF
TGCGCCAGCAGCTTGGTTAGCTACAATGAGCAGTTCTTC
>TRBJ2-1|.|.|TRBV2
CASNLGDGEQFF
TGTGCCAGCAATCTCGGGGATGGTGAGCAGTTCTTC
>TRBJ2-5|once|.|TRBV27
CASMGNVVETQYF
TGTGCCAGCATGGGCAACGTAGTAGAGACCCAGTACTTC
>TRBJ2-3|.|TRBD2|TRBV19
CASSIRTTSGNADTQYF
TGTGCCAGTAGTATCCGAACGACTAGCGGGAATGCAGATACGCAGTATTTT
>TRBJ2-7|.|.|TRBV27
CASSPTGTVYEQYF
TGTGCCAGCAGTCCCACGGGAACAGTGTACGAGCAGTACTTC
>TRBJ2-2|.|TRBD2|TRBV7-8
CASSLTASGVLNTGELFF
TGTGCCAGCAGCTTAACGGCTAGCGGGGTCCTGAACACCGGGGAGCTGTTTTTT
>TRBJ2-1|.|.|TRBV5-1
CASSLSLNQEQFF
TGCGCCAGCAGCTTGAGTCTAAACCAGGAGCAGTTCTTC
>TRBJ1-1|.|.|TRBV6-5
CASSYASSHRAEAFF
TGTGCCAGCAGTTACGCGAGCAGCCACAGGGCTGAAGCTTTCTTT
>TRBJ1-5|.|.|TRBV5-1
CASSLGDLNQPQHF
TGCGCCAGCAGCTTGGGGGACCTCAATCAGCCCCAGCATTTT
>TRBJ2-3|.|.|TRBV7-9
CASSLGAGATDTQYF
TGTGCCAGCAGCTTGGGCGCCGGGGCGACAGATACGCAGTATTTT
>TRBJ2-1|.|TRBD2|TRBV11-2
CASSPGIAGVVYNEQFF
TGTGCCAGCAGCCCCGGGATAGCGGGAGTAGTTTACAATGAGCAGTTCTTC
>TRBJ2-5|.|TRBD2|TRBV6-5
CASASGSQETQYF
TGTGCCAGCGCTAGCGGGAGTCAAGAGACCCAGTACTTC
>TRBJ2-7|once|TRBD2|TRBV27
CASSFRAGEYEQYF
TGTGCCAGCAGTTTCCGAGCGGGAGAGTACGAGCAGTACTTC
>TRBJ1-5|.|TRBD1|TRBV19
CASTKDRIDQPQHF
TGTGCCAGTACCAAGGACAGGATAGATCAGCCCCAGCATTTT
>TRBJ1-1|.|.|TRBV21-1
CASDHYMNTEAFF
TGTGCCAGCGATCACTACATGAACACTGAAGCTTTCTTT
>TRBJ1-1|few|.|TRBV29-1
CSVVAENTEAFF
TGCAGCGTTGTTGCGGAAAACACTGAAGCTTTCTTT
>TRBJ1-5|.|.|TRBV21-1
CASSKEKGQGYNQPQHF
TGTGCCAGCAGCAAAGAAAAGGGTCAGGGGTACAATCAGCCCCAGCATTTT
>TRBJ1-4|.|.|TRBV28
CASSSGFRTSTNEKLFF
TGTGCCAGCAGCTCAGGGTTTCGGACGTCAACTAATGAAAAACTGTTTTTT
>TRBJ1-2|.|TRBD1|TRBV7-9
CASSLAGTAKDGYTF
TGTGCCAGCAGCTTAGCCGGGACAGCAAAAGATGGCTACACCTTC
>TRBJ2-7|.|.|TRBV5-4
CASSLDRDYEQYF
TGTGCCAGCAGCTTGGACAGGGACTACGAGCAGTACTTC
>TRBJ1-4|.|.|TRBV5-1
CASSLGFGADEKLFF
TGCGCCAGCAGCTTGGGTTTCGGCGCGGATGAAAAACTGTTTTTT
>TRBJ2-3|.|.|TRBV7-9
CASSRGDTQYF
TGTGCCAGCAGTCGGGGAGATACGCAGTATTTT
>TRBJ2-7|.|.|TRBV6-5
CASNDDGTYEQYF
TGTGCCAGCAACGACGACGGTACCTACGAGCAGTACTTC
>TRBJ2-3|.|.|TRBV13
CASKGYTDTQYF
TGTGCCAGCAAAGGGTACACAGATACGCAGTATTTT
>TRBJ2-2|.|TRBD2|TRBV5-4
CASSPGPTSGGNTGELFF
TGTGCCAGCAGCCCCGGGCCAACTAGCGGGGGTAACACCGGGGAGCTGTTTTTT
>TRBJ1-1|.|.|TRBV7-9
CASSWSEQSATEAFF
TGTGCCAGCAGCTGGTCCGAGCAGTCTGCCACTGAAGCTTTCTTT
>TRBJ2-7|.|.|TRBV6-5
CASSFGYEQYF
TGTGCCAGCAGTTTCGGCTACGAGCAGTACTTC
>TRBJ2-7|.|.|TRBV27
CASSLGSGNYEQYF
TGTGCCAGCAGTTTGGGTTCAGGGAACTACGAGCAGTACTTC
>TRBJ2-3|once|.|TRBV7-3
CASSLGGPGAAGDTQYF
TGTGCCAGCAGCTTAGGGGGCCCCGGGGCGGCCGGAGATACGCAGTATTTT
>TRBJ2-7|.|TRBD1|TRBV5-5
CASSLWDRATYEQYF
TGTGCCAGCAGTCTCTGGGACAGGGCTACCTACGAGCAGTACTTC
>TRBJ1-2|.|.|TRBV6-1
CASSMGSYGYTF
TGTGCCAGCAGTATGGGGAGCTATGGCTACACCTTC
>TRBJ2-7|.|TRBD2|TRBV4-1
CASSQDRLTSGRGYEQYF
TGCGCCAGCAGCCAAGATCGTCTAACTAGCGGGAGGGGCTACGAGCAGTACTTC
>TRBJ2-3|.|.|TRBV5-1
CASSLGLGGKDTQYF
TGCGCCAGCAGCTTAGGCCTTGGGGGTAAAGATACGCAGTATTTT
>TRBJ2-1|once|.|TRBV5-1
CASGRRRTQTYNEQFF
TGCGCCAGCGGGAGGAGGCGCACCCAAACCTACAATGAGCAGTTCTTC
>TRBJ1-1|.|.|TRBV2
CASSEPFFRTEAFF
TGTGCCAGCAGTGAGCCCTTTTTCCGGACTGAAGCTTTCTTT
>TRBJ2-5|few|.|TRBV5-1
CASSFLGSKETQYF
TGCGCCAGCAGCTTCCTCGGGTCCAAAGAGACCCAGTACTTC
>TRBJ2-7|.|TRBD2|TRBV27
CASSWGTSSYEQYF
TGTGCCAGCAGTTGGGGGACTAGCAGCTACGAGCAGTACTTC
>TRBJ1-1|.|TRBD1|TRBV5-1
CASSLQGARAEAFF
TGCGCCAGCAGCTTACAGGGGGCGCGGGCTGAAGCTTTCTTT